The clone carrying this T cell receptor beta chain was found a few times. Its target is unknown. Using its own MiXCR run on the 5' RACE reads, TCRdb lists one record per CDR3 protein. The sample records some 1,600,000 distinct CDR3 sequences, less than 35% being singletons. In every case, the donor was a healthy Caucasian. The data derive from a study of identical twins. Whole-study results and caveats: A lower insertion count was a feature of abundant cord blood beta clonotypes, with no such feature in memory repertoires. Sequences that were beta out-of-frame showed weaker excess twin sharing. Monozygotic twins shared more out-of-frame TCR alpha than recombination models predicted.

The germline V gene encodes CDR1 SQVTM and CDR2 ANQGSEA. There are 16 residues in the CDR3. This clonotype was sampled from a newborn girl in good health. The rearrangement uses TRBV29-1 and TRBJ2-1; 12 bases agree with TRBD2. The J call may be mistaken, given a closer DNA end match to TRBJ2-7. The sample consisted of cord blood. DNA for the CDR3: TGCAGCGTTGAACTAGCGGGGGGGCCCTCCTACAATGAGCAGTACTTC. Amino acid sequence: CSVELAGGPSYNEQYF.